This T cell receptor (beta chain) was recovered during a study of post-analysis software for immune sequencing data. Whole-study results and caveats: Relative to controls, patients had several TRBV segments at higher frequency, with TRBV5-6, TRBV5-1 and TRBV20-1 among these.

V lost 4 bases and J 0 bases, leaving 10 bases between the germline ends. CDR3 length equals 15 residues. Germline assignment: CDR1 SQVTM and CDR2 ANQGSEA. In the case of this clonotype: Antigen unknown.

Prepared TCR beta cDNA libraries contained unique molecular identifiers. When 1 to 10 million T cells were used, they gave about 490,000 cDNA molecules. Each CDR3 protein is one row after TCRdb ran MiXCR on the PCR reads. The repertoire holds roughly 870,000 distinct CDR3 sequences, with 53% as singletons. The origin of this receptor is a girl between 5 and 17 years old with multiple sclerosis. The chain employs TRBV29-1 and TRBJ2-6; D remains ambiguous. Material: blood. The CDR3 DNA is TGCAGCGTTGGCCGGATCCTCTCTGGGGCCAACGTCCTGACTTTC. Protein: CSVGRILSGANVLTF.